This TCR beta chain was recovered during a study of T cell changes during pregnancy in multiple sclerosis. Repertoires were generated with immunoSEQ multiplex PCR, while TCRdb's copy carries only in-frame clones and drops some. The table has tens of thousands of clones, around 90% seen once; the top ten hold approximately 0.21%. CDR1 and CDR2 from the germline V gene are KGHSH and LQKENI. There are 14 residues in the CDR3. V was pared by 2 bases and J by 5 bases, with 1 base of the junction left unmatched. The V and J genes are TRBV18 and TRBJ1-5; 9 nucleotides align to TRBD1. This sample comprised CD4+ T cells from peripheral blood mononuclear cells, obtained in the second trimester of pregnancy. The sequence came from a female donor with multiple sclerosis, enrolled in a pregnancy study. Here the CDR3 DNA reads TGTGCCAGCTCACCAAGGACAGGGGATCAGCCCCAGCATTTT. Translation gives CASSPRTGDQPQHF.